This T cell receptor beta chain was found in a study of CD8+CD57+ T cells in acquired aplastic anemia. Study details: Around 3.5 ug was the average amount of DNA from sorted CD4+ and CD8+ cells.

Study conclusions and caveats: Patients and controls had CD8+ Simpson's diversity values that were not significantly distinct. Between patients and controls, around 31 CD8+ CDR3 sequences were found in common.

CDR3 length: 15 residues. The germline gives CDR1 MNHEY, CDR2 SVGEGT. Trimming left V 2 bases short and J 3 bases short, with 12 bases between. The table lists this clonotype with a few counts. The antigen is unknown. Template material for TCR beta VDJ and CDR3 profiling consisted of genomic DNA. TCRdb redid the calling of the reads with MiXCR, one entry per CDR3 protein. The sample lists roughly 180,000 distinct CDR3 sequences, about 50% occurring once. Patients who underwent sequencing had shown CD8+CD57+ cell expansion by flow cytometry. Every one of the patients had aplastic anemia (severe, acquired).

This sequence joins TRBV6-2 or TRBV6-3 and TRBJ2-3, with D possibly being TRBD2 (6 bases). This sequence originates from a human donor with aplastic anemia. Sequenced input: sorted CD4+, CD8+, or CD8+CD57+ T cells (not recorded which) from PBMCs. For the CDR3, the DNA is TGTGCCAGCAGTTACGCGGGATATAAAACAGATACGCAGTATTTT. It yields the protein CASSYAGYKTDTQYF.